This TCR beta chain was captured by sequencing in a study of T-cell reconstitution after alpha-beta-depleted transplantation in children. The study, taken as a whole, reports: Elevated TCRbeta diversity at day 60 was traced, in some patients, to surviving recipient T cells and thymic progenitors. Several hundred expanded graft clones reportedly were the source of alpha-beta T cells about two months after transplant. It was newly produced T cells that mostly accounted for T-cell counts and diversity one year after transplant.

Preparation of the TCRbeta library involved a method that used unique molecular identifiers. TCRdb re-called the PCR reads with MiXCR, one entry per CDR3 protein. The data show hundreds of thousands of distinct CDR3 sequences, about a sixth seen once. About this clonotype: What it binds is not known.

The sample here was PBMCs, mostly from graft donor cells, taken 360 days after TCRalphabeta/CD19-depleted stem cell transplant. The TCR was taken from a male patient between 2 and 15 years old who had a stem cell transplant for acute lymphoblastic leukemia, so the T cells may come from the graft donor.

The CDR3 DNA sequence: TGCAGCGTCGGGAGGGGTCGCGGTAGAACTGAAGCTTTCTTT. Its translation is CSVGRGRGRTEAFF. The J gene is TRBJ1-1, the V gene TRBV29-1, with D perhaps TRBD1 (5 bases). CDR3 length: 14 amino acids. Germline-derived CDR1 and CDR2 are SQVTM and ANQGSEA. Trimming cost V 6 bases and J 5 bases, with 19 bases left between them. Together with reference TRBV29-1 and TRBJ1-1, the CDR3 gives the full variable domain: SAVISQKPSRDICQRGTSLTIQCQVDSQVTMMFWYRQQPGQSLTLIATANQGSEATYESGFVIDKFPISRPNLTFSTLTVSNMSPEDSSIYLCSVGRGRGRTEAFFGQGTRLTVV.